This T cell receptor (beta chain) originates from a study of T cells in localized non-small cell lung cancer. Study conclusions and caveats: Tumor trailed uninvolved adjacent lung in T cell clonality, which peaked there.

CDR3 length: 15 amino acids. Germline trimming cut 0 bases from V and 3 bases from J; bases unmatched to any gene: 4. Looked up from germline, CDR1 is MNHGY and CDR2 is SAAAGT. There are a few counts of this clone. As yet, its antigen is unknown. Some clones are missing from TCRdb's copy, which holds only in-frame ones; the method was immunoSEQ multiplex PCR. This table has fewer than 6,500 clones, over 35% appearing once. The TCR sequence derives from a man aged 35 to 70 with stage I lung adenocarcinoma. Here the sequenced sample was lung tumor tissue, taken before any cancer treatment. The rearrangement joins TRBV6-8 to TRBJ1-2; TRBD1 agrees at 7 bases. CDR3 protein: CASSYSWTGDYGYTF. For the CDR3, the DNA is TGTGCCAGCAGTTACTCTTGGACAGGCGACTATGGCTACACCTTC.